One sample yielded the 4 T cell receptor beta chains listed below, sequenced in a study of tissue T cells after allogeneic stem cell transplantation. This table comes from immunoSEQ multiplex PCR, and its TCRdb copy is limited to in-frame clones, with some not included. This table holds about 26,000 clones, roughly nine tenths found once. This sample comprised blood, obtained before transplantation. These TCRs come from a male donor older than 55 who later had graft-versus-host disease after an allogeneic stem cell transplant.

This chain uses TRBV7-2 with TRBJ1-1; D is perhaps TRBD1 (5 bases). CDR1 and CDR2 from the germline V gene are SGHTA and FQGNSA. V dropped 7 bases and J dropped 2 bases, with 14 bases sitting between them. The CDR3 sequence is 14 residues long. The CDR3 spells CASTPSGGNTEAFF. As DNA, the CDR3 is TGTGCCAGCACCCCCAGCGGGGGAAACACTGAAGCTTTCTTT. Combining the CDR3 with reference TRBV7-2 and TRBJ1-1 gives the whole variable domain GAGVSQSPSNKVTEKGKDVELRCDPISGHTALYWYRQSLGQGLEFLIYFQGNSAPDKSGLPSDRFSAERTGGSVSTLTIQRTQQEDSAVYLCASTPSGGNTEAFFGQGTRLTVV.

This rearrangement joins TRBV4-2 to TRBJ2-7; TRBD1 is a possible D gene (6 bases). The germline CDR1 and CDR2 sequences are LGHNA and YNFKEQ. The CDR3 runs to 15 residues. V was cut by 1 base and J by 1 base, with 11 bases left in between. CDR3: CASSQGTDTSYEQYF. For the CDR3, the DNA is TGTGCCAGCAGCCAAGGGACAGATACATCCTACGAGCAGTACTTC.

This clone was seen only a few times. The V and J genes are TRBV2 and TRBJ1-3, with D uncertain. Germline lookup yields CDR1 SNHLY and CDR2 FYNNEI. This CDR3 is built from 13 residues. Trimming pared 8 bases from V and 4 bases from J, leaving 12 bases between. The CDR3 sequence: CASHRLGGNTIYF. The CDR3 region has the DNA TGTGCCAGCCACAGATTAGGGGGAAACACCATATATTTT.

The chain has TRBV4-2 and TRBJ2-7; TRBD1 aligns across 9 bases. With V trimmed by 3 bases and J by 5 bases, 5 bases remained unmatched. Per the germline V gene, CDR1 is LGHNA and CDR2 is YNFKEQ. CDR3 length: 14 amino acids. The CDR3 region is CASSHAGQGHEQYF. The CDR3 region has the DNA TGTGCCAGCAGCCACGCGGGACAGGGACACGAGCAGTACTTC.